These 8 T cell receptor beta chains came from one sample sequenced in a study of T cell changes during pregnancy in multiple sclerosis. Assay: immunoSEQ multiplex PCR; the TCRdb copy retains only in-frame clones and omits some. The sample lists some 100,000 clones, around nine tenths occurring once. The sample in question was peripheral blood, obtained in the second trimester of pregnancy. Receptor source: a female donor with multiple sclerosis, enrolled in a pregnancy study.

The chain has TRBV19 and TRBJ2-3; 10 positions match TRBD1. Germline loops: CDR1 LNHDA, CDR2 SQIVND (reference sequence). Germline trimming cut 4 bases from V and 0 bases from J; bases unmatched to any gene: 4. This CDR3 has 16 amino acids. The CDR3 region is CASSRDRGSSTDTQYF. CDR3 in DNA: TGTGCCAGTAGTAGGGACAGGGGTTCCAGCACAGATACGCAGTATTTT.

This chain uses TRBV28 with TRBJ2-7, with 9 nucleotides matching TRBD1. The germline V gene has CDR1 MDHEN and CDR2 SYDVKM. The ends lost 6 bases at V and 3 bases at J; junction bases unmatched: 6. The CDR3 totals 14 residues. CDR3 loop: CASSGGTGLYEQYF. CDR3 bases: TGTGCCAGCAGCGGCGGGACAGGGCTCTACGAGCAGTACTTC.

V usage is TRBV27 and J usage is TRBJ1-5; D is undetermined. V lost 5 bases and J 9 bases, leaving 17 bases between the germline ends. Looked up from germline, CDR1 is MNHEY and CDR2 is SMNVEV (reference sequence). This CDR3 has 14 residues. The CDR3, as DNA: TGTGCCAGCAGTCCTCGGGGTGGGAGCCGGCCCCAGCATTTT. This sequence encodes CASSPRGGSRPQHF.

There are a few counts of this clone. The chain combines TRBV9 with TRBJ1-1; perhaps TRBD1 as D (5 bases). Trimming removed 4 bases from V and 1 base from J, with 11 bases in between. Germline lookup yields CDR1 SGDLS and CDR2 YYNGEE. The CDR3 runs to 14 residues. CDR3 nucleotides: TGTGCCAGCAGCTATGACAGCCAGAACACTGAAGCTTTCTTT. Its translation: CASSYDSQNTEAFF.

V usage is TRBV5-8 and J usage is TRBJ2-7; the D gene is possibly TRBD1 (6 bases). CDR1 is SGHTS, CDR2 YDEGEE, per germline. Trimming removed 5 bases at V and 0 bases at J, with 21 bases between. The CDR3 has 17 residues. In DNA form, the CDR3 reads TGTGCCAGCAGAACCCCGCTCACAGGGATCTCCTCCTACGAGCAGTACTTC. Residues: CASRTPLTGISSYEQYF. Filled out from reference TRBV5-8 and TRBJ2-7, the complete variable domain reads EAGVTQSPTHLIKTRGQQATLRCSPISGHTSVYWYQQALGLGLQFLLWYDEGEERNRGNFPPRFSGRQFPNYSSELNVNALELEDSALYLCASRTPLTGISSYEQYFGPGTRLTVT.

The chain is built from TRBV6-5 and TRBJ1-2; 9 bases match TRBD1. Germline CDR1 and CDR2: MNHEY and SVGAGI. This CDR3 has 16 residues. J was trimmed by 4 bases and V by 2 bases; bases with no gene match: 8. CDR3 amino acids: CASSYARTGEIYGYTF. The CDR3 DNA reads as TGTGCCAGCAGTTACGCCCGGACAGGGGAAATCTATGGCTACACCTTC.

The chain has TRBV25-1 and TRBJ1-1, with TRBD1 as a possible D gene (5 bases). Trimming took off 3 bases at V and 0 bases at J, with 11 bases between the two ends. Germline CDR1 MGHDK, CDR2 SYGVNS. This CDR3 has 15 residues. This CDR3 is CASSDNRQMNTEAFF. The CDR3 nucleotides read TGTGCCAGCAGTGATAACAGGCAAATGAACACTGAAGCTTTCTTT.

J is TRBJ1-2 and V is TRBV28, with D perhaps matching TRBD1 (6 bases). Looked up from germline, CDR1 is MDHEN and CDR2 is SYDVKM. Between the trimmed V and J ends, which lost 3 bases and 4 bases, there was a span of 15 bases. The CDR3 runs 15 residues. The CDR3 is CASSLGGLKSYGYTF. CDR3 DNA: TGTGCCAGCAGTTTGGGGGGGCTAAAGAGCTATGGCTACACCTTC.